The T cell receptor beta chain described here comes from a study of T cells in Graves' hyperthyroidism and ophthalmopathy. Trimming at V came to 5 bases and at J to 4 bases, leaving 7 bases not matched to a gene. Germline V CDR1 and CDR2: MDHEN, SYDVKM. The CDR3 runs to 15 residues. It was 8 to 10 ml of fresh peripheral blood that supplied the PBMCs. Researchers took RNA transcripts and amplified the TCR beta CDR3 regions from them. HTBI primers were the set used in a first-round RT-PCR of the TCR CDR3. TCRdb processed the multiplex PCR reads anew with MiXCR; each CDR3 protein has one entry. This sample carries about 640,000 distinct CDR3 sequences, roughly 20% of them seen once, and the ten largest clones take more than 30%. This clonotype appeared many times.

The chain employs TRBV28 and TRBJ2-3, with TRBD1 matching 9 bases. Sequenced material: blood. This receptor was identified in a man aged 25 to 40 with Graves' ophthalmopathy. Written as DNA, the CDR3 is TGTGCCAGCAGTCAGGGACAGGGTTTTTCAGATACGCAGTATTTT. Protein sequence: CASSQGQGFSDTQYF.